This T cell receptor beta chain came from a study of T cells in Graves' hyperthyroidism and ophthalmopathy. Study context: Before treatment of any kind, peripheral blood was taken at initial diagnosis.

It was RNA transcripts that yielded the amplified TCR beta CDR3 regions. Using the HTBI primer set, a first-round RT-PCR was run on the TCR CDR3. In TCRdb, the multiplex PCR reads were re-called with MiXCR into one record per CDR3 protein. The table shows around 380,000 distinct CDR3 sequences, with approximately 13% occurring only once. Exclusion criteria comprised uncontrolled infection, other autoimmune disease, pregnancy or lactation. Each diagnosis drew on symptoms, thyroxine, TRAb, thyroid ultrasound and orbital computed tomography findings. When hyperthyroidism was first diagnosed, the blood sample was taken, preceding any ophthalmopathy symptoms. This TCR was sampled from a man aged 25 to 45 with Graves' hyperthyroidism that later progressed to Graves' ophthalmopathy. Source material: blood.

This CDR3 reads CASSSPTTGGAGYEQYF. In nucleotides, the CDR3 is TGTGCCAGCAGCTCCCCGACGACAGGGGGAGCCGGATACGAGCAGTACTTC. This chain joins TRBV7-9 and TRBJ2-7; the match to TRBD1 covers 9 bases. There are 17 residues in the CDR3. After removal of 4 bases from V and 4 bases from J, the junction contained 14 bases not matched to a gene. Germline V gene lookup returns CDR1 SEHNR and CDR2 FQNEAQ (reference sequence). Combining the CDR3 with reference TRBV7-9 and TRBJ2-7 gives the whole variable domain DTGVSQNPRHKITKRGQNVTFRCDPISEHNRLYWYRQTLGQGPEFLTYFQNEAQLEKSRLLSDRFSAERPKGSFSTLEIQRTEQGDSAMYLCASSSPTTGGAGYEQYFGPGTRLTVT.